What follows is one TCR beta chain and its context. It lacks a known antigen. Per-base qualities were not stored, and no clone one base away is much larger. Ficoll-Paque density gradient centrifugation was used to isolate PBMCs. This record belongs to a study of T-cell memory formation after mild COVID-19 (dated by TCRdb to the early 2020s). At the level of the whole study: TCR sequence clusters from the two donors were largely donor specific. T-cell clones expanding and contracting after mild COVID-19 in a couple of donors were tracked by longitudinal TCRalpha and TCRbeta repertoire sequencing. The cohort comprised two young, previously healthy adult volunteers, one female and one male. On the study overall, not on this receptor specifically: Contracting CD4+ clones were found mainly in CM and EM memory subsets, while CD8+ clones were enriched in EMRA. SARS-CoV-2 specificity was not confirmed for the second-wave clones peaking on day 37. Only two mild cases were covered in the study, and larger cohorts including severe cases with pre-infection samples were considered necessary. Some responding clones were detected in pre-infection memory, which suggested that pre-existing cross-reactive memory T cells had joined the SARS-CoV-2 response. Clones contracting from day 15 to 85 had balanced CD4/CD8 phenotypes, while a second wave expanding from day 15 to 37 was biased towards CD4+.

Trimming takes 6 bases off V and 8 bases off J; junction bases not matched to a gene: 9. The cysteine opens and the phenylalanine closes a CDR3 of 15 amino acids. The only DNA kept is the CDR3, 45 bases in frame from the first base. Based on the germline V gene, the CDR1 and CDR2 sequences are MRHNA and SNTAGT. Sequencing relied on an Illumina NovaSeq 6000. Using 5'RACE with constant-segment primers, TCRalpha and TCRbeta cDNA libraries were constructed, with sample barcodes and unique molecular identifiers added in the process. Trizol reagent was used to extract RNA from every sample. Libraries were amplified in two PCR steps, with a second sample barcode and Illumina TruSeq adapters added in the second step. The libraries were sequenced on an Illumina NovaSeq using 2 x 150 bp paired-end reads. On the authors' methods: Reads were demultiplexed and collapsed into UMI-guided consensus sequences with migec v1.2.7. Using mixcr v2.1.11, UMI consensuses were aligned to TRA and TRB V and J templates and then assembled into clonotypes. A clonotype was counted as expanded or contracted only when both edgeR and NoisET called the clonotype significant, with the noise models trained on biological replicates. edgeR calls used a false discovery rate-adjusted p below 0.01 and a log2 fold-change threshold of 1. As an exploratory analysis of dynamics, max-normalized trajectories of the 1000 most abundant clonotypes were examined by PCA with hierarchical clustering. Separately sequenced CD4+ and CD8+ repertoires were used to assign a CD4 or CD8 phenotype to each responding clone. Using fastp trimming at Q25 and MiXCR clonotype assembly, TCRdb reanalyzed the public sequencing data and kept in-frame beta chains. Rows matching on CDR3 protein sequence are summarized as one entry with the most common DNA and genes. The V and J calls come from TCRdb's annotation, not from the publication. A total of roughly 150,000 distinct CDR3 sequences appear in this sample, 14% of them only once. The ten biggest clones cover 13% to 15% of the sample.

This receptor was identified in an adult woman who had mild COVID-19 (a few samples of this study predate the infection). The sample titles of this study are shuffled in the database, so cell type and time point are left out; the donor was told from shared clones. Source material: PBMCs or a T cell subset sorted from them (not recorded which). The V and J segments used are TRBV6-4 and TRBJ2-1; the junction holds 11 bases that match TRBD1. In nucleotides, the sequence is TGTGCCAGCAGAAAAGGACAGGGGGCTGAGGATGAGCAGTTCTTC. Its translation is CASRKGQGAEDEQFF.